What follows are 32 T cell receptor beta chains derived from one specimen sequenced in a study of T cells after yellow fever vaccination (dated by TCRdb to about 2019). Library generation was performed with 5' RACE. TCRdb names Illumina HiSeq 2500 as the instrument used. TCRdb reworked the public reads: Q25 trimming with fastp, MiXCR clone assembly, productive beta chains retained. When rows share a CDR3 protein, they turn into one entry using the most common DNA and genes. For this sample the table gives 360,000 or so distinct CDR3 sequences, of which around 10% were detected only once. Clones ranked in the top ten supply roughly 18% of the sample. Sample treatment or condition, as interpreted from the label and publication: live attenuated yellow fever vaccine strain. The sample here was PBMCs, taken on the day of the first yellow fever vaccination. These receptors were taken from a man aged 18 to 35 who received the YFV17D yellow fever vaccine.

Worth noting for this clonotype: Relative to the germline gene, one junction end is altered; a read error may explain this. The CDR3: CASSLAGLTGELVF. DNA for the CDR3: TGTGCCAGCAGCTTAGCGGGGTTGACCGGGGAGCTGGTTTTT. The chain combines TRBV7-2 with TRBJ2-2; D is perhaps TRBD2 (5 bases). The CDR3 has 14 residues. The germline CDR1 and CDR2 sequences are SGHTA and FQGNSA.

The table lists this clonotype with a few counts. The CDR3 reads CASSYSRGALGGATDTQYF. The DNA for the CDR3 is TGTGCCAGCAGTTACTCGAGGGGGGCCCTCGGGGGTGCCACAGATACGCAGTATTTT. The gene calls are TRBV6-5 and TRBJ2-3; either TRBD1 or TRBD2 may supply D (6 bases each). Germline values: CDR1 MNHEY, CDR2 SVGAGI. This CDR3 has 19 amino acids. Trimming took off 0 bases at V and 2 bases at J, with 21 bases between the two ends.

This clonotype has more than one count but fewer than ten. This chain connects TRBV10-3 to TRBJ2-7; 8 nucleotides align to TRBD2. J lost 6 bases, V lost 8 bases, and 21 bases had no gene match. The V gene's germline CDR1 is ENHRY and CDR2 SYGVKD. This CDR3 is 17 amino acids long. The CDR3 spells CAISSPTGLAGGLEQYF. CDR3 nucleotide sequence: TGTGCCATCTCCTCCCCCACTGGACTAGCTGGGGGGCTCGAGCAGTACTTC.

For the CDR3, the DNA is TGTGCCAGCAGCGAGGGACAGGCCTCCCAAGAGACCCAGTACTTC. It specifies CASSEGQASQETQYF. This chain joins TRBV9 and TRBJ2-5, with 8 bases that match TRBD1. Looked up from germline, CDR1 is SGDLS and CDR2 is YYNGEE. The CDR3 loop spans 15 amino acids. V trimming: 3 bases; J trimming: 1 base; junction bases outside the gene matches: 5.

This clonotype was counted between two and nine times. The V gene is TRBV4-1, the J gene TRBJ2-3; D unclear. This CDR3 is 15 amino acids long. Trimming shortened V by 5 bases and J by 0 bases, and 12 bases separated the two germline ends. Germline loops: CDR1 MGHRA, CDR2 YSYEKL. The CDR3 protein is CASSEGRASTDTQYF. As DNA, the CDR3 is TGCGCCAGCAGCGAAGGACGGGCTAGCACAGATACGCAGTATTTT.

The rearrangement links TRBV10-2 to TRBJ2-1, with 13 bases identical to TRBD2. The trim removed 6 bases at V and 6 bases at J, leaving 11 bases unmatched. Germline V gene lookup returns CDR1 WSHSY and CDR2 SAAADI. This CDR3 is 17 amino acids long. CDR3 in DNA: TGCGCCAGCAGGACTATACTAGCGGGGGGGCTTGGCAATGAGCAGTTCTTC. Translated, it gives CASRTILAGGLGNEQFF.

The table lists this clonotype with a few counts. This sequence joins TRBV5-4 and TRBJ2-1; D is unclear. The CDR3 has 13 amino acids. Germline CDR1 and CDR2: SGHNT and YYREEE (reference sequence). Trimming removed 0 bases from V and 6 bases from J, with 7 bases in between. The CDR3 reads CASSLEDANEQFF. Written as DNA, the CDR3 is TGTGCCAGCAGCTTGGAGGACGCCAATGAGCAGTTCTTC.

This clonotype came up many times. The gene calls are TRBV27 and TRBJ1-6, with D unresolved. This CDR3 contains 13 residues. Trimming took off 4 bases at V and 3 bases at J, with 4 bases between the two ends. Germline-derived CDR1 and CDR2 are MNHEY and SMNVEV (reference sequence). The CDR3 reads CASSYRYNSPLHF. The CDR3 DNA follows: TGTGCCAGCAGTTACCGCTATAATTCACCCCTCCACTTT.

This clonotype was counted a few times. The J gene is TRBJ1-2, the V gene TRBV5-5; tentative D call: TRBD1 (6 bases). CDR3 length equals 15 residues. V lost 4 bases and J 7 bases, leaving 20 bases between the germline ends. Germline V gene data show CDR1 as SGHKS and CDR2 as YYEKEE (reference sequence). The CDR3 region has the DNA TGTGCCAGCAGCCGCGAGAATGACAGGATTTTTGGCTACACCTTC. It is translated as CASSRENDRIFGYTF.

J is TRBJ2-2 and V is TRBV4-3; D not certain. This CDR3 has 18 amino acids. V was trimmed by 0 bases and J by 1 base, leaving 15 bases between them. Germline V gene sequence: CDR1 LGHNA, CDR2 YSLEER. CDR3 sequence reads: CASSQDYRGPLNTGELFF. The DNA for the CDR3 is TGCGCCAGCAGCCAAGATTACAGAGGCCCCTTGAACACCGGGGAGCTGTTTTTT.

The chain couples TRBV28 to TRBJ2-4, with D possibly being TRBD1 (5 bases). With 2 bases removed from V and 4 bases from J, the gap between germline ends came to 9 bases. CDR1 and CDR2 (germline): MDHEN, SYDVKM. The CDR3 is 14 residues long. This CDR3 reads CASSLRAGKNIQYF. Written as DNA, the CDR3 is TGTGCCAGCAGTTTAAGGGCAGGGAAAAACATTCAGTACTTC.

V and J are TRBV20-1 and TRBJ2-7; 10 bases are a match to TRBD1. The CDR3 has 16 amino acids. Germline-derived CDR1 and CDR2 are DFQATT and SNEGSKA (reference sequence). V lost 0 bases, J lost 5 bases, and 10 bases stayed unmatched. DNA of the CDR3: TGCAGTGCTAGAGATGCAGGAGGACAGGGGGTTGACGAGCAGTACGTC. Protein sequence: CSARDAGGQGVDEQYV.

The chain couples TRBV10-3 to TRBJ1-1; D is ambiguous. The germline CDR1 and CDR2 sequences are ENHRY and SYGVKD. CDR3 length equals 12 residues. The V and J ends lost 6 bases and 6 bases respectively, with 11 bases between them. Here the CDR3 reads CAISGGGPEAFF. The CDR3, as DNA: TGTGCCATCAGCGGAGGTGGGCCTGAAGCTTTCTTT.

In this sample, this clonotype turned up many times. The chain employs TRBV12-3 or TRBV12-4 and TRBJ1-2; a weak D match, TRBD1 (5 bases). V gave up 5 bases and J gave up 5 bases, with 21 bases separating them. The CDR3 sequence is 16 residues long. The CDR3 DNA sequence: TGTGCCAGCAGTCCGAGCCCGGGACTCCTCCTATATGGCTACACCTTC. This gives the protein CASSPSPGLLLYGYTF.

The chain carries TRBV7-2 and TRBJ2-3, with 10 bases fitting TRBD2. Germline CDR1 reads SGHTA; CDR2 reads FQGNSA. CDR3 length equals 13 residues. Losses at the gene ends were 5 bases for V and 5 bases for J; bases not matched to a gene: 1. This CDR3 reads CASSRTSGDTQYF. The CDR3, as DNA: TGTGCCAGCAGCCGGACTAGCGGAGATACGCAGTATTTT.

The chain joins TRBV7-8 to TRBJ2-1; a weak D match, TRBD2 (6 bases). Per germline, CDR1 SGHVS and CDR2 FQNEAQ. V was pared by 5 bases and J by 3 bases, with 20 bases between. CDR3 size: 17 residues. The CDR3 DNA reads TGTGCCAGCAGCGCCTTGGTCGGGGACTCCAACTACAATGAGCAGTTCTTC. It yields the protein CASSALVGDSNYNEQFF.

This clonotype has a count of ten or more. The chain couples TRBV5-6 to TRBJ2-1; D gene uncertain. The germline V gene encodes CDR1 SGHDT and CDR2 YYEEEE. The CDR3 is made up of 14 amino acids. The V end lost 7 bases, the J end lost 9 bases, and 20 bases lay between the germline ends. The CDR3 region has the DNA TGTGCCAGCCTCCCAACTGGGCAGAAGGGTGAGCAGTTCTTC. The encoded protein is CASLPTGQKGEQFF.

This chain uses TRBV5-4 with TRBJ2-7, with no clear D. Germline CDR1 reads SGHNT; CDR2 reads YYREEE (reference sequence). This CDR3 spans 8 amino acids. The CDR3 region is CSLLSADV. DNA of the CDR3: TGTTCTCTATTAAGCGCGGACGTC.

The chain employs TRBV30 and TRBJ2-3; TRBD2 might be the D (5 bases). Germline CDR1 GTSNPN, CDR2 SVGIG (reference sequence). This CDR3 has 12 amino acids. Between the trimmed V and J ends, which lost 4 bases and 2 bases, there was a span of 7 bases. CDR3 sequence reads: CAWNRDTDTQYF. The CDR3 DNA follows: TGTGCCTGGAACCGGGACACAGATACGCAGTATTTT.

This clonotype was seen ten or more times. This rearrangement joins TRBV18 to TRBJ2-7; D is possibly TRBD1 (6 bases). The length of the CDR3 is 14 residues. V was cut by 5 bases and J by 1 base, with 12 bases left in between. Germline lookup yields CDR1 KGHSH and CDR2 LQKENI. CDR3: CASSSQGQSYEQYF. CDR3 DNA sequence: TGTGCCAGCTCATCGCAGGGGCAATCCTACGAGCAGTACTTC.

This clonotype showed up just a few times. This chain connects TRBV18 to TRBJ2-1, with TRBD1 identical over 7 bases. The CDR3 totals 14 residues. In germline, CDR1 is KGHSH, CDR2 LQKENI. Germline trimming cut 5 bases from V and 4 bases from J; bases unmatched to any gene: 5. CDR3 coding DNA: TGTGCCAGCTCAGGGACAGTTTTATACAATGAGCAGTTCTTC. Translating gives CASSGTVLYNEQFF.

The chain joins TRBV6-1 to TRBJ2-1; D could derive from TRBD1 or TRBD2 (6 bases each). Trimming removed 6 bases at V and 3 bases at J, with 12 bases between. Germline CDR1 and CDR2: MNHNS and SASEGT. This CDR3 contains 14 residues. DNA for the CDR3: TGTGCCAGCAGAGGGGGGTCGGTCTACAATGAGCAGTTCTTC. Amino acid sequence: CASRGGSVYNEQFF.

This clonotype was seen a handful of times. This chain connects TRBV7-9 to TRBJ2-7; D not resolved. CDR3 length equals 13 residues. Germline values: CDR1 SEHNR, CDR2 FQNEAQ (reference sequence). Trimming took 4 bases from V and 1 from J, leaving 8 bases between them. CDR3 bases: TGTGCCAGCAGCTGGTCGTTATCCTACGAGCAGTACTTC. It codes for CASSWSLSYEQYF.

This clonotype appeared a few times. The chain recombines TRBV20-1 with TRBJ1-5; TRBD1 matches 8 bases. CDR1 and CDR2 (germline): DFQATT, SNEGSKA (reference sequence). The CDR3 loop spans 18 amino acids. Losses at the gene ends were 6 bases for V and 5 bases for J; bases not matched to a gene: 21. The CDR3 spells CSARRQGIWGESDQPQHF. DNA of the CDR3: TGCAGTGCGAGGAGACAGGGGATTTGGGGGGAATCGGATCAGCCCCAGCATTTT.

The chain uses TRBV12-3 or TRBV12-4 and TRBJ2-5, with D hard to call. Trimming removed 5 bases at V and 0 bases at J, with 7 bases between. The CDR3 loop spans 13 amino acids. CDR3 region: CASSRPDQETQYF. As DNA, the CDR3 is TGTGCCAGCAGTCGACCCGACCAAGAGACCCAGTACTTC.

CDR3 loop: CAISESHSTDTQYF. The CDR3 nucleotides are TGTGCCATCAGTGAGTCGCATAGCACAGATACGCAGTATTTT. This chain uses TRBV10-3 with TRBJ2-3, with D uncertain. Trimming pared 0 bases from V and 0 bases from J, leaving 4 bases between. The germline V gene has CDR1 ENHRY and CDR2 SYGVKD. This CDR3 region has 14 residues.

In this sample, this clonotype turned up many times. V and J are TRBV19 and TRBJ1-1; D is unresolved. V dropped 0 bases and J dropped 1 base, with 6 bases sitting between them. This CDR3 has 14 residues. Germline values: CDR1 LNHDA, CDR2 SQIVND (reference sequence). CDR3 coding DNA: TGTGCCAGTAGTATAGACGGACGGAACACTGAAGCTTTCTTT. This translates into CASSIDGRNTEAFF.

This clonotype was counted only a few times. V and J are TRBV5-1 and TRBJ2-1; 7 bases map to TRBD2. The V segment lost 2 bases and the J segment 6 bases; nucleotides outside the gene matches: 5. CDR3 length: 14 amino acids. Germline V gives CDR1 SGHRS, CDR2 YFSETQ. The CDR3 spells CASSFGGLGNEQFF. The CDR3 DNA reads TGCGCCAGCAGCTTTGGCGGACTAGGCAATGAGCAGTTCTTC.

This clonotype was recorded a few times. This sequence joins TRBV27 and TRBJ1-2; the match to TRBD1 covers 7 bases. Germline V CDR1 and CDR2: MNHEY, SMNVEV (reference sequence). This CDR3 is built from 17 residues. V shed 5 bases and J 3 bases; nucleotides not matched to a gene: 15. The DNA of the CDR3 is TGTGCCAGCAGTCCAACCCCCAGACAGGGCCCGGACTATGGCTACACCTTC. This sequence encodes CASSPTPRQGPDYGYTF.

There are a few counts of this clonotype. The chain is built from TRBV6-1 and TRBJ1-1; 7 bases are a match to TRBD1. The CDR3 sequence is 13 residues long. J was trimmed by 6 bases and V by 5 bases; bases with no gene match: 6. Germline CDR1 is MNHNS and CDR2 is SASEGT. The CDR3 loop is CASSTPGGAEAFF. CDR3 bases: TGTGCCAGCAGTACCCCAGGGGGTGCTGAAGCTTTCTTT.

In its sample, this clonotype was seen many times. Germline is not matched at one junction end, which may reflect a read error. The chain combines TRBV4-2 with TRBJ1-6; D gene uncertain. This CDR3 is built from 15 residues. Per germline, CDR1 LGHNA and CDR2 YNFKEQ. This CDR3 reads CASSQGSLRATGLQF. The CDR3 DNA reads TGTGCCAGCAGCCAAGGGAGCCTGAGGGCCACGGGTCTGCAATTT.

The V call is TRBV6-2 or TRBV6-3, the J call TRBJ1-5; possibly TRBD1 for D (5 bases). The germline V gene encodes CDR1 MNHEY and CDR2 SVGEGT. The CDR3 length is 13 residues. V was trimmed by 7 bases and J by 4 bases, leaving 11 bases between them. The CDR3 loop is CASTLQGNQPQHF. In DNA form, the CDR3 reads TGTGCCAGCACTCTCCAGGGTAATCAGCCCCAGCATTTT.